This TCR beta chain is drawn from a study of CD8+ T cells in alopecia areata. Whole-study context: Each of the treated patients was given oral tofacitinib, 5 to 10 mg twice daily, for moderate-to-severe alopecia areata.

The sequencing template was cDNA reverse transcribed from extracted RNA. TCRdb's copy holds only in-frame clones and misses some; the assay was immunoSEQ multiplex PCR. The sample consists of some 170,000 clones, approximately 70% of them appearing once. Germline V lookup: CDR1 GTSNPN, CDR2 SVGIG (reference sequence). V lost 5 bases and J 1 base, leaving 11 bases between the germline ends. The CDR3 extends over 13 amino acids. This clone was counted once. Its antigen is as yet unknown. The study, taken as a whole, reports: TCRs were shared less clearly across patients than in mice, possibly for HLA-related reasons. In scalp samples, resident alphabeta T cells of normal skin are also sequenced.

Punch biopsies of lesional scalp, plus peripheral blood, were taken from alopecia areata patients. The clonotype comes from a human donor with alopecia areata. The chain recombines TRBV30 with TRBJ1-2; D is perhaps TRBD1 (6 bases). The specimen was CD8+ T cells sorted from blood, collected at week 0. The CDR3 reads CAWEQGLNYGYTF. CDR3 coding DNA: TGTGCCTGGGAACAGGGCCTTAACTATGGCTACACCTTC.